The 11 T cell receptor beta chains listed next were all sequenced from one sample in a study of blood T cells in healthy people across ages. Through a sample-barcoded 5' primer and a J-beta primer mix, a second PCR was run for about 6 to 11 cycles. TCRdb passed the 5' RACE reads through MiXCR, listing each CDR3 protein once. The sample gives about 1,800,000 distinct CDR3 sequences, roughly 27% of which show up once; roughly 8% is in the top ten. The sequenced material came from blood. Receptors were obtained from a young woman in good health.

The genes are TRBV5-1 and TRBJ2-1; 13 nucleotides match TRBD2. Per germline, CDR1 SGHRS and CDR2 YFSETQ. There are 20 residues in the CDR3. The V gene end was trimmed by 1 base and the J gene end by 0 bases; junction bases not matched to a gene: 10. CDR3 region: CASSLTLGLAGQSSYNEQFF. For the CDR3, the DNA is TGCGCCAGCAGCTTGACCCTGGGACTAGCGGGGCAGAGCTCCTACAATGAGCAGTTCTTC.

This clonotype was recorded only once. The V and J genes are TRBV4-1 and TRBJ2-7; D might be TRBD2 (6 bases). V lost 2 bases, J lost 3 bases, and 17 bases lay in between. Germline V lookup: CDR1 MGHRA, CDR2 YSYEKL. The CDR3 extends over 16 amino acids. The CDR3, as DNA: TGCGCCAGCAGCCAACCGGCCCGGGACTCCGACTACGAGCAGTACTTC. This codes for CASSQPARDSDYEQYF.

This clonotype has more than one count but fewer than ten. J is TRBJ1-3 and V is TRBV11-2; D ambiguous. The germline V gene has CDR1 SGHAT and CDR2 FQNNGV. CDR3 length: 13 residues. The V end lost 5 bases, the J end lost 0 bases, and 5 bases lay between the germline ends. CDR3 in DNA: TGTGCCAGCAGCCCCGGCTCTGGAAACACCATATATTTT. Translating gives CASSPGSGNTIYF.

This clonotype was detected only once. V is TRBV28 and J is TRBJ2-1; tentatively, D is TRBD2 (6 bases). CDR1 is MDHEN and CDR2 is SYDVKM in the germline V gene. CDR3 length: 15 residues. The V gene lost 6 bases and the J gene lost 4 bases, with 16 bases spanning the gap. This CDR3 is CASSLGWGEYNEQFF. In DNA, the CDR3 is TGTGCCAGCAGCCTGGGGTGGGGGGAGTACAATGAGCAGTTCTTC.

Ten or more counts support this clonotype. This chain links TRBV29-1 with TRBJ2-3; tentatively, D is TRBD2 (6 bases). The CDR3 contains 14 residues. V gave up 3 bases and J gave up 0 bases, with 10 bases separating them. CDR1 and CDR2 (germline): SQVTM, ANQGSEA. The DNA of the CDR3 is TGCAGCGTTGAGATAGCGGAGAGCACAGATACGCAGTATTTT. This codes for CSVEIAESTDTQYF.

The V gene is TRBV20-1, the J gene TRBJ1-1, with 8 bases lining up with TRBD1. The CDR3 is 15 residues long. V lost 6 bases, J lost 1 base, and 10 bases stayed unmatched. Germline assignment: CDR1 DFQATT and CDR2 SNEGSKA (reference sequence). CDR3 region: CSAQRTGRENTEAFF. The DNA of the CDR3 is TGCAGTGCACAGAGGACAGGGCGGGAGAACACTGAAGCTTTCTTT.

The rearrangement links TRBV5-1 to TRBJ2-1; 7 bases are a match to TRBD2. The CDR3 totals 16 residues. CDR1 is SGHRS, CDR2 YFSETQ, per germline. Trimming removed 3 bases from V and 7 bases from J; junction bases left unmatched: 13. CDR3 sequence (DNA): TGCGCCAGCAGCTACGTCCGGGGCGGGAGTCGGAATGAGCAGTTCTTC. The encoded protein is CASSYVRGGSRNEQFF.

The V call is TRBV7-3, the J call TRBJ2-1; 7 bases agree with TRBD2. V shed 4 bases, J shed 4 bases, and the junction held 7 bases outside the gene matches. The CDR3 runs to 15 residues. CDR1 is SGHTA and CDR2 is FQGTGA in the germline V gene. The CDR3 spells CASSSIGGGYNEQFF. DNA of the CDR3: TGTGCCAGCAGCTCCATAGGCGGGGGATACAATGAGCAGTTCTTC.

The chain uses TRBV20-1 and TRBJ1-2; D unresolved. Germline CDR1 and CDR2: DFQATT and SNEGSKA (reference sequence). The V and J ends lost 1 base and 5 bases respectively, with 11 bases between them. This CDR3 comprises 13 residues. CDR3 in DNA: TGCAGTGCTAGAGGGGAGAGATCATATGGCTACACCTTC. Its protein is CSARGERSYGYTF.

This clonotype was detected ten times or more. V usage is TRBV12-3 or TRBV12-4 and J usage is TRBJ2-3, with 9 bases identical to TRBD1. This CDR3 region has 15 residues. V dropped 7 bases and J dropped 3; count of bases not matched to a gene: 8. Here the CDR3 DNA reads TGTGCCAGCAACGGACCCGGACAGGGGACAGATACGCAGTATTTT. Translating it yields CASNGPGQGTDTQYF.

A note on this clonotype: A read error may explain this, as a much larger clone is one base away. CDR3 sequence: CSVSGTSGRPWDEQFF. Here the CDR3 DNA reads TGCAGCGTTTCCGGGACTAGCGGGAGGCCTTGGGATGAGCAGTTCTTC. The V gene is TRBV29-1, the J gene TRBJ2-1; 15 nucleotides agree with TRBD2. Trimming cost V 5 bases and J 8 bases; bases outside gene matches: 10. This CDR3 comprises 16 residues. Germline V gene lookup returns CDR1 SQVTM and CDR2 ANQGSEA.